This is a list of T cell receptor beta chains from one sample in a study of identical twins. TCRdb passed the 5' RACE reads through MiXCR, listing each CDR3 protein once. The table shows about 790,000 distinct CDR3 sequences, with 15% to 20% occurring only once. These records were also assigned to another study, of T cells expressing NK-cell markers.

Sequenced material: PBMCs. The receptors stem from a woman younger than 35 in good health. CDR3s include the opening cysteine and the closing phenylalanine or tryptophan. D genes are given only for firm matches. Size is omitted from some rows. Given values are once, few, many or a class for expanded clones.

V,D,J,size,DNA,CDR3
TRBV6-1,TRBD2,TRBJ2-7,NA,TGTGCCAGCAGGCTAGCGGGCCTATACGAGCAGTACTTC,CASRLAGLYEQYF
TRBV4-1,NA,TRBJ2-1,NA,TGCGCCAGCAGCCGGGAAGTCCATGAGCAGTTCTTC,CASSREVHEQFF
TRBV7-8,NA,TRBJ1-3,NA,TGTGCCAGCAGCTTATACCTTTCTGGAAACACCATATATTTT,CASSLYLSGNTIYF
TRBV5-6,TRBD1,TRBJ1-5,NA,TGTGCCAGCAGCTTCAGGGGGCATTTCAGTCAGCCCCAGCATTTT,CASSFRGHFSQPQHF
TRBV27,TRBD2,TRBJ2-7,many,TGTGCCAGCAGTGTGACTAGCGGGAGCTACGAGCAGTACTTC,CASSVTSGSYEQYF
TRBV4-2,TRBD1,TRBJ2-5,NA,TGTGCCAGCAGCCAAGAACCCCTCGCGACAGGGGGGATAGAGACCCAGTACTTC,CASSQEPLATGGIETQYF
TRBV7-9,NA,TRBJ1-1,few,TGTGCCAGCAGCTTAATGAGTTCGGGGGACACTGAAGCTTTCTTT,CASSLMSSGDTEAFF
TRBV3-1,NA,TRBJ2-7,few,TGTGCCAGCAGCCAAGGGGGACTCGAGCAGTACTTC,CASSQGGLEQYF
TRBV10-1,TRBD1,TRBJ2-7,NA,TGCGCCAGCAGTGAGTCGGGACAGGGTTCCTACGAGCAGTACTTC,CASSESGQGSYEQYF
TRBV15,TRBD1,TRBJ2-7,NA,TGTGCCACCAGCAGGCGACCCCCAGGACAGGGTTCGGGAGAGCAGTACTTC,CATSRRPPGQGSGEQYF
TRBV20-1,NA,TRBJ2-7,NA,TGCAGTGCTAATACAGGGAGGGCCACCTACGAGCAGTACTTC,CSANTGRATYEQYF
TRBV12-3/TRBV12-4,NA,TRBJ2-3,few,TGTGCCAGCAGTTTATTCGCGGCCAGGACTGGGGATACGCAGTATTTT,CASSLFAARTGDTQYF
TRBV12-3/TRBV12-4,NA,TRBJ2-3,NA,TGTGCCAGCAGCCCCGTCTCGGTCACAGATACGCAGTATTTT,CASSPVSVTDTQYF
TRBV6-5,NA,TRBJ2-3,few,TGTGCCAGCGGAAGAGCTGATGATACGCAGTATTTT,CASGRADDTQYF
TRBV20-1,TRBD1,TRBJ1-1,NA,TGCAGTGCTAGAGACTCCGACAGGGCCACTGAAGCTTTCTTT,CSARDSDRATEAFF
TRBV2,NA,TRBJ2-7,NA,TGTGCCAGCAGGGAAGGGGTTACTGACTACGAGCAGTACTTC,CASREGVTDYEQYF
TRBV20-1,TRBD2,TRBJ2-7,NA,TGCAGTGCACCTAAGCATGGCGGGAGCTCCTACGAGCAGTACTTC,CSAPKHGGSSYEQYF
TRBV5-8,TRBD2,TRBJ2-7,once,TGTGCCAGCAGCTCACTAGCGGGGAATCCGTACTTC,CASSSLAGNPYF
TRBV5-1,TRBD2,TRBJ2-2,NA,TGCGCCAGCAGCTTCGTCGGGGGGACTGAGCCCGGGGAGCTGTTTTTT,CASSFVGGTEPGELFF
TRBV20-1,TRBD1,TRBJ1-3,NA,TGCAGTGCTAGAGATCCGGACAGGGGAGAAAACACCATATATTTT,CSARDPDRGENTIYF
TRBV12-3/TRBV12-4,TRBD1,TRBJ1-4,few,TGTGCCAGCAGTTTACACCGGGACAGGGGTAATGAAAAACTGTTTTTT,CASSLHRDRGNEKLFF
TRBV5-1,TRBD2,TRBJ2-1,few,TGCGCCAGCAGCTTCACACTAGCGGGGGATGAGCAGTTCTTC,CASSFTLAGDEQFF
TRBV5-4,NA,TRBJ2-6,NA,TGTGCCAGCAGCCCCACCCGTCATTCGGGGGCCAACGTCCTGACTTTC,CASSPTRHSGANVLTF
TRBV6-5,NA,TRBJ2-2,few,TGTGCCAGCAGTTACGACAGGAACACCGGGGAGCTGTTTTTT,CASSYDRNTGELFF